Listed here are 26 T cell receptor beta chains from one sample, sequenced in a study of cytomegalovirus exposure and HLA in healthy donors. PCR employed 60 Vbeta and 13 Jbeta primers. Assay used: immunoSEQ multiplex PCR; TCRdb lists only in-frame clones, some missing. Seen here are about 190,000 clones, around 86% observed once, and the top ten hold roughly 0.8%. Sequencing was done on a sample of PBMCs. The receptor set was obtained from a young woman in good health and CMV-seronegative.

The chain joins TRBV7-2 to TRBJ2-7; 7 bases agree with TRBD1. V lost 2 bases and J lost 3; bases outside the gene matches: 4. The germline gives CDR1 SGHTA, CDR2 FQGNSA. The length of the CDR3 is 14 residues. Written as DNA, the CDR3 is TGTGCCAGCAGCTTACAACAGGGGAACTACGAGCAGTACTTC. Translated, it gives CASSLQQGNYEQYF. Supplemented by reference TRBV7-2 and TRBJ2-7, the full variable domain reads GAGVSQSPSNKVTEKGKDVELRCDPISGHTALYWYRQSLGQGLEFLIYFQGNSAPDKSGLPSDRFSAERTGGSVSTLTIQRTQQEDSAVYLCASSLQQGNYEQYFGPGTRLTVT.

The chain carries TRBV6-1 and TRBJ2-7, with 9 bases identical to TRBD1. This CDR3 has 15 amino acids. V gave up 3 bases and J gave up 3 bases; unmatched junction bases: 6. Germline V CDR1 and CDR2: MNHNS, SASEGT. CDR3 coding DNA: TGTGCCAGCAGTGAGTTCGGGACAGGGTTCTACGAGCAGTACTTC. This codes for CASSEFGTGFYEQYF.

V usage is TRBV28 and J usage is TRBJ2-1; TRBD2 aligns across 7 bases. In germline, CDR1 is MDHEN, CDR2 SYDVKM. This CDR3 has 14 residues. Losses at the gene ends were 5 bases for V and 3 bases for J; bases not matched to a gene: 4. The CDR3 nucleotides read TGTGCCAGCAGTAACGGCGGGAGCTACAATGAGCAGTTCTTC. It encodes CASSNGGSYNEQFF.

The chain joins TRBV15 to TRBJ2-6; tentatively, D is TRBD1 (5 bases). Trimming cost V 1 base and J 4 bases, with 8 bases left between them. The V gene's germline CDR1 is LNHNV and CDR2 YYDKDF (reference sequence). The CDR3 runs 15 residues. The CDR3 is CATSRAGSGANVLTF. The DNA for the CDR3 is TGTGCCACCAGCAGAGCAGGGTCGGGGGCCAACGTCCTGACTTTC.

V gene TRBV10-1 combines with J gene TRBJ2-7; 7 nucleotides line up with TRBD1. From germline, CDR1 is WNHNN and CDR2 SYGVQD (reference sequence). The CDR3 sequence is 14 residues long. The junction had 5 bases not matched to a gene; V was cut back by 0 bases and J by 6 bases. CDR3 sequence reads: CASSESGNRGEQYF. DNA of the CDR3: TGCGCCAGCAGTGAGTCGGGAAACAGGGGCGAGCAGTACTTC.

V and J are TRBV7-2 and TRBJ2-4, with D perhaps TRBD2 (5 bases). V lost 1 base to trimming and J lost 8 bases, with 6 bases between them. Germline V gene data show CDR1 as SGHTA and CDR2 as FQGNSA. The CDR3 spans 12 residues. CDR3 in amino acids: CASSLDGDIQYF. The DNA of the CDR3 is TGTGCCAGCAGCTTAGACGGGGACATTCAGTACTTC.

The rearrangement uses TRBV7-9 and TRBJ1-5; TRBD1 might be the D (6 bases). This CDR3 region has 17 residues. CDR1 SEHNR and CDR2 FQNEAQ come from the germline V gene (reference sequence). Trimming cost V 0 bases and J 0 bases, with 12 bases left between them. The CDR3 DNA reads TGTGCCAGCAGCTTAGCCTCCCGGACAGATAGCAATCAGCCCCAGCATTTT. This translates into CASSLASRTDSNQPQHF. The entire variable domain, with the rest obtained from reference TRBV7-9 and TRBJ1-5, is as follows: DTGVSQNPRHKITKRGQNVTFRCDPISEHNRLYWYRQTLGQGPEFLTYFQNEAQLEKSRLLSDRFSAERPKGSFSTLEIQRTEQGDSAMYLCASSLASRTDSNQPQHFGDGTRLSIL.

V and J are TRBV7-9 and TRBJ2-7, with D unresolved. Trimming removed 5 bases at V and 7 bases at J, with 21 bases between. CDR3 length: 15 amino acids. Germline V CDR1 and CDR2: SEHNR, FQNEAQ (reference sequence). DNA of the CDR3: TGTGCCAGCAGCCCAGCGAGTCCTACCCTTTGGGAGCAGTACTTC. This codes for CASSPASPTLWEQYF.

The chain combines TRBV28 with TRBJ2-7; TRBD2 matches 9 bases. The germline gives CDR1 MDHEN, CDR2 SYDVKM. With 6 bases clipped from V and 9 bases from J, the junction kept 24 bases outside the gene matches. CDR3 size: 18 residues. CDR3 in amino acids: CASRSGRPKREEGLGQYF. DNA for the CDR3: TGTGCCAGCAGGAGTGGCAGACCTAAGCGGGAGGAAGGTTTGGGGCAGTACTTC.

The V call is TRBV7-9, the J call TRBJ2-1; TRBD1 aligns across 9 bases. The CDR3 consists of 14 residues. Germline CDR1 is SEHNR and CDR2 is FQNEAQ (reference sequence). J lost 6 bases, V lost 7 bases, and 7 bases had no gene match. CDR3 protein: CASTGDRVSNEQFF. The CDR3 DNA reads as TGTGCCAGCACTGGGGACAGGGTTAGCAATGAGCAGTTCTTC.

This clone came up a few times. V is TRBV7-9 and J is TRBJ2-7; 11 nucleotides line up with TRBD1. V trimming: 5 bases; J trimming: 6 bases; junction bases outside the gene matches: 9. The V gene's germline CDR1 is SEHNR and CDR2 FQNEAQ (reference sequence). The CDR3 runs 15 residues. CDR3 sequence (DNA): TGTGCCAGCAGCCCTCCGGACAGGGGGCCCGGCGAGCAGTACTTC. It is translated as CASSPPDRGPGEQYF.

V and J are TRBV5-5 and TRBJ1-3; 7 nucleotides line up with TRBD1. This CDR3 is built from 15 residues. V shed 5 bases and J 0 bases; nucleotides not matched to a gene: 5. Germline loops: CDR1 SGHKS, CDR2 YYEKEE (reference sequence). The CDR3 sequence: CASRRDSSSGNTIYF. The CDR3 bases are TGTGCCAGCAGAAGGGACAGTAGCTCTGGAAACACCATATATTTT.

The genes are TRBV28 and TRBJ2-7; 9 nucleotides agree with TRBD1. The CDR3 covers 13 residues. From germline, CDR1 is MDHEN and CDR2 SYDVKM. V shed 3 bases, J shed 5 bases, and the junction held 2 bases outside the gene matches. CDR3 coding DNA: TGTGCCAGCAGTTTGGACAGGGGTCACGAGCAGTACTTC. Translating it yields CASSLDRGHEQYF.

CDR3 region: CAWRAGGNTIYF. CDR3 nucleotide sequence: TGTGCCTGGAGAGCAGGTGGAAACACCATATATTTT. V and J are TRBV30 and TRBJ1-3; D gene ambiguous. V was cut by 3 bases and J by 3 bases, with 6 bases left in between. The CDR3 is made up of 12 amino acids. CDR1 and CDR2 (germline): GTSNPN, SVGIG (reference sequence).

This rearrangement joins TRBV6-6 to TRBJ2-1; 11 bases map to TRBD2. This CDR3 has 14 residues. V trimming: 11 bases; J trimming: 6 bases; junction bases outside the gene matches: 9. Germline loops: CDR1 MNHNY, CDR2 SVGAGI (reference sequence). The CDR3 nucleotides are TGTGCCGGAAGGCTAGCGGGAGGAATCAATGAGCAGTTCTTC. It translates to CAGRLAGGINEQFF.

J is TRBJ2-7 and V is TRBV4-2; D is perhaps TRBD1 (5 bases). Germline values: CDR1 LGHNA, CDR2 YNFKEQ. The V and J ends lost 4 bases and 3 bases respectively, with 7 bases between them. The CDR3 spans 12 residues. DNA for the CDR3: TGTGCCAGCAGCCGTGACAGCTACGAGCAGTACTTC. This encodes CASSRDSYEQYF.

This chain's CDR3 is CASSLPGGLEQFF. CDR3 nucleotide sequence: TGTGCCAGCAGTTTGCCAGGGGGCCTAGAGCAGTTCTTC. V gene TRBV28 combines with J gene TRBJ2-1; 8 bases agree with TRBD1. The V gene's germline CDR1 is MDHEN and CDR2 SYDVKM. The CDR3 has 13 residues. With V trimmed by 3 bases and J by 10 bases, 5 bases remained unmatched.

The rearrangement joins TRBV29-1 to TRBJ1-1; 9 bases align to TRBD1. Germline CDR1 is SQVTM and CDR2 is ANQGSEA. The CDR3 has 11 residues. J was trimmed by 11 bases and V by 3 bases; bases with no gene match: 4. CDR3 in DNA: TGCAGCGTTGACGGCGGGACAGGGGCTTTCTTT. Residues: CSVDGGTGAFF.

This clone was detected a few times. This chain uses TRBV5-4 with TRBJ1-4; D gene ambiguous. The V gene's germline CDR1 is SGHNT and CDR2 YYREEE (reference sequence). V dropped 2 bases and J dropped 4 bases, with 9 bases sitting between them. The CDR3 consists of 14 residues. The CDR3 nucleotides read TGTGCCAGCAGCTTCAGTCAGAATAATGAAAAACTGTTTTTT. Its protein is CASSFSQNNEKLFF.

CDR3 residues: CASSLAGGYSYEQYF. CDR3 DNA sequence: TGTGCCAGCAGCTTAGCGGGGGGGTACTCCTACGAGCAGTACTTC. The chain joins TRBV11-2 to TRBJ2-5; TRBD2 aligns across 8 bases. The J call may be wrong; the DNA end is better matched by TRBJ2-7. CDR1 and CDR2 from the germline V gene are SGHAT and FQNNGV. CDR3 size: 15 residues.

This clone was seen only a few times. V gene TRBV9 combines with J gene TRBJ2-1; D is unclear. CDR3 length: 18 residues. Per germline, CDR1 SGDLS and CDR2 YYNGEE. Trimming stripped 0 bases from V and 0 bases from J, with 16 bases between. The CDR3 DNA reads TGTGCCAGCAGCGTAGTCGATTTGGGCACAGTCTCCTACAATGAGCAGTTCTTC. As protein: CASSVVDLGTVSYNEQFF.

V usage is TRBV28 and J usage is TRBJ2-5, with D perhaps matching TRBD1 (6 bases). CDR1 is MDHEN and CDR2 is SYDVKM in the germline V gene. The CDR3 length is 14 residues. Trimming took 2 bases from V and 4 from J, leaving 11 bases between them. CDR3: CASSLAGAIETQYF. The CDR3 region has the DNA TGTGCCAGCAGTTTAGCAGGGGCAATAGAGACCCAGTACTTC.

This rearrangement joins TRBV6-1 to TRBJ1-4; 11 nucleotides match TRBD1. The ends lost 0 bases at V and 17 bases at J; junction bases unmatched: 26. The length of the CDR3 is 20 residues. CDR1 and CDR2 from the germline V gene are MNHNS and SASEGT. CDR3 sequence reads: CASSEADPAWTGGQGIGLFF. Written as DNA, the CDR3 is TGTGCCAGCAGTGAAGCGGACCCGGCCTGGACAGGGGGCCAAGGAATAGGGTTATTTTTT.

This chain joins TRBV18 and TRBJ2-5; no definite D call. The J call is uncertain, as TRBJ2-7 better fits the DNA end. The germline gives CDR1 KGHSH, CDR2 LQKENI. The CDR3 has 13 residues. The chain's CDR3 is CASSPDTSYEQYF. The DNA of the CDR3 is TGTGCCAGCTCACCCGACACCTCCTACGAGCAGTACTTC.

In nucleotides, the CDR3 is TGTGCCAGCATCGGACAGGGCACAGATACGCAGTATTTT. Translated, it gives CASIGQGTDTQYF. The chain employs TRBV2 and TRBJ2-3; 7 nucleotides align to TRBD1. The CDR3 is 13 amino acids. Germline trimming cut 7 bases from V and 1 base from J; bases unmatched to any gene: 2. CDR1 is SNHLY and CDR2 is FYNNEI in the germline V gene.

The chain recombines TRBV13 with TRBJ1-2, with 12 nucleotides matching TRBD1. Germline V gene data show CDR1 as PRHDT and CDR2 as FYEKMQ (reference sequence). The CDR3 contains 15 residues. J lost 7 bases, V lost 3 bases, and 6 bases had no gene match. The CDR3 is CASSFPGQGAFGYTF. The CDR3 DNA reads TGTGCCAGCAGCTTTCCGGGACAGGGGGCGTTTGGCTACACCTTC.